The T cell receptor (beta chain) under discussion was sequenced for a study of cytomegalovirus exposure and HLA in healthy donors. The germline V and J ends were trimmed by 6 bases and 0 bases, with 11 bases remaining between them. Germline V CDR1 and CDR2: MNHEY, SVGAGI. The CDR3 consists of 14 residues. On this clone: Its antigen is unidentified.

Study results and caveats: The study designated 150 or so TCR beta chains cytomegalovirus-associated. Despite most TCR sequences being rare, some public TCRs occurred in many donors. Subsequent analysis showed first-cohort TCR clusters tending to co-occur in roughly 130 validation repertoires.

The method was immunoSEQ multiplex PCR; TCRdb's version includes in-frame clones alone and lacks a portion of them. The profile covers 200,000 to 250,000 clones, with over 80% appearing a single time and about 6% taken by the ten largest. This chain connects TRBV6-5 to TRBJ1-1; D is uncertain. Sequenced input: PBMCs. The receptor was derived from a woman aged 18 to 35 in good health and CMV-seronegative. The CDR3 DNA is TGTGCCAGCAGCAAACAGCTCATGAACACTGAAGCTTTCTTT. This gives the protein CASSKQLMNTEAFF.